These T cell receptor beta chains were read from a single sample in a study of T cells in Graves' hyperthyroidism and ophthalmopathy. One entry per CDR3 protein, called by TCRdb with MiXCR from the multiplex PCR reads. Altogether fewer than 550,000 distinct CDR3 sequences are present, 15% to 18% being singletons, with the ten largest covering over 12%. Source material: blood. The receptors here all came from a woman younger than 35 with Graves' hyperthyroidism. Both conserved end residues are part of each CDR3. Each record gives: CDR3 length, D gene, clone size, V gene, J gene, CDR3 DNA, CDR3 protein. D genes are given only for firm matches. A clone size is listed for some rows: how often the clone was seen (once, few, many), or a class if it is expanded.

16,TRBD1,.,TRBV4-2,TRBJ1-1,TGTGCCAGCAGCCATGTTACAGGGGGGGGGAACACTGAAGCTTTCTTT,CASSHVTGGGNTEAFF
12,.,.,TRBV29-1,TRBJ1-1,TGCAGCGTAGAACGAGTGAACACTGAAGCTTTCTTT,CSVERVNTEAFF
17,TRBD1,.,TRBV7-3,TRBJ2-7,TGTGCCAGCAGCTATTGGACAGGGAAGGACTCACTCTACGAGCAGTACTTC,CASSYWTGKDSLYEQYF
11,.,many,TRBV7-6,TRBJ2-7,TGTGCCAGCAGCTTACAGAGCGAGCAGTACTTC,CASSLQSEQYF
14,.,many,TRBV28,TRBJ1-1,TGTGCCAGCAGAAAGACCGACACGATCGCTGAAGCTTTCTTT,CASRKTDTIAEAFF
14,.,many,TRBV3-1,TRBJ2-2,TGTGCCAGCAGCCAAGTCGAAGCGGACGGGGAGCTGTTTTTT,CASSQVEADGELFF
12,.,many,TRBV3-1,TRBJ1-1,TGTGCCAGCAGCAGGGGGAACACTGAAGCTTTCTTT,CASSRGNTEAFF
15,.,many,TRBV7-3,TRBJ1-3,TGTGCCAGCAGCTTAGGACAGACGACTGGAAACACCATATATTTT,CASSLGQTTGNTIYF
16,.,many,TRBV4-1,TRBJ1-2,TGCGCCAGCAGCCAAGATCGCGGCAGTGCTAACTATGGCTACACCTTC,CASSQDRGSANYGYTF
15,.,many,TRBV12-3/TRBV12-4,TRBJ1-6,TGTGCCAGCAGTTTAGGGGCAGGAGATAATTCACCCCTCCACTTT,CASSLGAGDNSPLHF
16,TRBD2,many,TRBV20-1,TRBJ2-5,TGCAGTGCTACCAAGGAGGCTAGCGGGAGTGGGGAGACCCAGTACTTC,CSATKEASGSGETQYF
14,.,many,TRBV24-1,TRBJ1-4,TGTGCCACCAGCATCGGGATCCGAAGGGAAAAACTGTTTTTT,CATSIGIRREKLFF
15,TRBD2,many,TRBV6-2/TRBV6-3,TRBJ2-7,TGTGCCAGCAGCCGGGGGCTAGCGGGGGTCTACGAGCAGTACTTC,CASSRGLAGVYEQYF
15,.,many,TRBV19,TRBJ1-1,TGTGCCAGTAGTGCCGAGGGGAGGTCGCTCCTTGGTGCTTTCTTT,CASSAEGRSLLGAFF
14,TRBD2,few,TRBV27,TRBJ2-7,TGTGCCAGCAGTTTCAGCGGGAGGGCTGGCGAGCAGTACTTC,CASSFSGRAGEQYF
14,TRBD1,once,TRBV24-1,TRBJ2-5,TGTGCCACCAGTGATATGGGACAGCAAGAGACCCAGTACTTC,CATSDMGQQETQYF
13,.,.,TRBV5-1,TRBJ2-7,TGCGCCAGCAGCTTGAGTCAGGGCTACGAGCAGTACTTC,CASSLSQGYEQYF
13,TRBD2,.,TRBV6-2/TRBV6-3,TRBJ2-3,TGTGCCAGCATGACTAGCGGGAGATATACGCAGTATTTT,CASMTSGRYTQYF
11,.,few,TRBV6-1,TRBJ1-2,TGTGCCAGCAGTTACAGGACGGGCTACACCTTC,CASSYRTGYTF
16,.,.,TRBV14,TRBJ1-6,TGTGCCAGCAGACCCGACTGGGGTATGGTGTATTCACCCCTCCACTTT,CASRPDWGMVYSPLHF
15,.,.,TRBV28,TRBJ2-5,TGTGCCAGCAGTTTAAACCGACTGACCCAAGAGACCCAGTACTTC,CASSLNRLTQETQYF
19,TRBD2,.,TRBV12-3/TRBV12-4,TRBJ2-3,TGTGCCAGCAGTTTAAGTACTAGCGGGGGGGCCTATAGCACAGATACGCAGTATTTT,CASSLSTSGGAYSTDTQYF
17,.,many,TRBV6-1,TRBJ1-2,TGTGCCAGCAGGGTGACCGGGACAACCATCGGTCCCTATGGCTACACCTTC,CASRVTGTTIGPYGYTF
16,.,.,TRBV9,TRBJ2-3,TGTGCCAGCAGCGTAGGAGGGGGGTCTATCACAGATACGCAGTATTTT,CASSVGGGSITDTQYF